The T cell receptor (beta chain) described here comes from a study of blood T cells in healthy people across ages. This clonotype showed up many times. Its antigen is undetermined. Healthy individuals of Caucasian origin from Russia, aged roughly 6 to 90, served as donors. Samples had at least 7 million PBMCs isolated from them. A second PCR, run for about 7 to 12 cycles, used a sample-barcoded 5' primer plus a J-beta primer mix. A single record per CDR3 protein comes from TCRdb applying MiXCR to the 5' RACE reads. The repertoire holds 1,100,000 or so distinct CDR3 sequences, with more than 35% as singletons. Findings and limits, study-wide: Age showed a roughly linear inverse relationship with TCR beta diversity per million T cells.

The TCR originated in a woman aged 60-70 years in good health. Sequenced: blood.

The CDR3 loop is CASSYVAVNTGELFF. The CDR3 DNA reads TGTGCCAGCAGTTACGTGGCGGTGAACACCGGGGAGCTGTTTTTT. The V and J genes are TRBV6-6 and TRBJ2-2; D not certain. The germline gives CDR1 MNHNY, CDR2 SVGAGI (reference sequence). V gave up 2 bases and J gave up 1 base, with 8 bases separating them. The CDR3 runs 15 residues.